This T cell receptor beta chain was retrieved from a study of Graves' ophthalmopathy and Graves' hyperthyroidism. Pregnancy or lactation, uncontrolled infections and other autoimmune diseases were grounds for excluding patients. Study-level findings and limits: Blood was where most expanded thyroid clonotypes above 0.001 frequency also turned up.

Germline CDR1 is ENHRY and CDR2 is SYGVKD. V shed 2 bases and J shed 3 bases, with 11 bases lying between them. The CDR3 totals 14 residues. This clonotype has ten or more counts. Antigen specificity is unknown. Amplified material comprised TCR beta CDR3 regions derived from RNA transcripts. The first-round RT-PCR employed HTBI primers together with the Qiagen OneStep RT-PCR kit. A multiplex PCR was then performed as the second round. TCRdb recomputed calls from the multiplex PCR reads with MiXCR, one row per CDR3 protein. The sample consists of 650,000 to 900,000 distinct CDR3 sequences, around 40% of them appearing once.

What was sequenced was peripheral blood. The receptor comes from an adult man with Graves' ophthalmopathy. J is TRBJ2-7 and V is TRBV10-3; D call uncertain. CDR3 residues: CAISEQAQNYEQYF. The DNA of the CDR3 is TGTGCCATCAGTGAGCAGGCCCAAAACTACGAGCAGTACTTC.